Listed here is a single T cell receptor beta chain. Germline-derived CDR1 and CDR2 are SGHRS and YFSETQ. V was trimmed by 3 bases and J by 4 bases, leaving 14 bases between them. This CDR3 is built from 15 residues. Authors' methods: Amplification from reference gene primers served as the basis for estimated nucleated cell counts. TCRdb's copy holds only in-frame clones and misses some; the assay was immunoSEQ multiplex PCR. Clonal size and the V and J genes are those of that table, whereas D and trimming came from the DNA. The sample records about 300,000 clones, around 90% being singletons. This entry is derived from a study of blood T cell repertoires in COVID-19. Study-level information: Sample material is recorded as cDNA or gDNA derived from T cells, B-cell-depleted T cells, or PBMCs.

Adults between roughly 18 and 89 years of age took part from more than 20 US areas. Assignment of participants to cohorts was predicated upon participant-reported clinical history. The chain couples TRBV5-1 to TRBJ2-1; a weak D match, TRBD2 (5 bases). Sequenced sample: PBMCs or T cells enriched from blood (not recorded which). The receptor's source is a young woman with acute COVID-19. This CDR3 reads CASSSLSGSYNEQFF. DNA of the CDR3: TGCGCCAGCAGCTCGTTGAGCGGCTCATACAATGAGCAGTTCTTC. Together with reference TRBV5-1 and TRBJ2-1, the CDR3 gives the full variable domain: KAGVTQTPRYLIKTRGQQVTLSCSPISGHRSVSWYQQTPGQGLQFLFEYFSETQRNKGNFPGRFSGRQFSNSRSEMNVSTLELGDSALYLCASSSLSGSYNEQFFGPGTRLTVL.